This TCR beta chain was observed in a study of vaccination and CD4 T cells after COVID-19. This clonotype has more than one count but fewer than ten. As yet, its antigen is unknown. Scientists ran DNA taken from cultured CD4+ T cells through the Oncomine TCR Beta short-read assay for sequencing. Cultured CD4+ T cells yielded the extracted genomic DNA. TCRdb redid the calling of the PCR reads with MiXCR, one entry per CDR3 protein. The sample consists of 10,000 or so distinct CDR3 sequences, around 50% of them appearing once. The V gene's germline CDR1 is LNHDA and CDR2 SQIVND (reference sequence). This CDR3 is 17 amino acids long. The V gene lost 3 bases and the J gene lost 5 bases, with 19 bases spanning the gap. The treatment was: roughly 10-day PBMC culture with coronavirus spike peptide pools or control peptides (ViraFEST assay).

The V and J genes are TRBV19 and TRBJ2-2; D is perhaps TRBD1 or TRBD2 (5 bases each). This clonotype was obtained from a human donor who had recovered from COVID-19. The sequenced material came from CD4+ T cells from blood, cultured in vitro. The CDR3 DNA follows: TGTGCCAGTAGTATTGCATTGTCTGGGGGAAGGACCGGGGAGCTGTTTTTT. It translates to CASSIALSGGRTGELFF.